Sequencing of this TCR beta chain was carried out in a study of Graves' ophthalmopathy and Graves' hyperthyroidism. The study, taken as a whole, reports: Ophthalmopathy progression prediction by the model yielded a sensitivity of approximately 70% and a specificity of approximately 77%. Most expanded clonotypes in thyroid above 0.001 frequency also showed up in blood.

The study amplified TCR beta CDR3 regions using RNA transcripts. First-round RT-PCR with HTBI primers preceded a second-round multiplex PCR. TCRdb reanalysed the multiplex PCR reads using MiXCR and keeps one entry per CDR3 protein. The sample shows a few hundred thousand distinct CDR3 sequences, approximately 35% of them seen only once. The hyperthyroidism patients had a new diagnosis of under 2 months' duration and were aged 18 to 65. Clinical symptoms and serum thyroxine were used for diagnosis; TRAb, thyroid ultrasound and orbital computed tomography were also relied on. Germline loops: CDR1 SEHNR, CDR2 FQNEAQ (reference sequence). This CDR3 region has 15 residues. Trimming took off 5 bases at V and 4 bases at J, with 12 bases between the two ends. Points on this clonotype: Its antigen is still unknown.

The receptor was isolated from an adult man with Graves' hyperthyroidism. Source material: peripheral blood or thyroid tissue (not recorded which). The chain is built from TRBV7-9 and TRBJ2-6; D remains unclear. Written as DNA, the CDR3 is TGTGCCAGCAGCCCGCAAATGACCGGGGCCAACGTCCTGACTTTC. Its translation: CASSPQMTGANVLTF.